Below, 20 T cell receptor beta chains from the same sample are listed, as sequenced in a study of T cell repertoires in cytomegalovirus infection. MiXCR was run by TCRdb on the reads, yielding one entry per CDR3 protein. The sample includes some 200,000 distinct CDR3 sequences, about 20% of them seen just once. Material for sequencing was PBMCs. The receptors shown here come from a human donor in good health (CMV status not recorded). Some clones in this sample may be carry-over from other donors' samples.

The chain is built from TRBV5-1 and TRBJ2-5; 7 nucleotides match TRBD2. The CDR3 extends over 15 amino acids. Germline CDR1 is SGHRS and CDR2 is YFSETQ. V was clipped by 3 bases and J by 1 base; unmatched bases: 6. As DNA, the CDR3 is TGCGCCAGCAGCTCACCTAGCGGCACCCAAGAGACCCAGTACTTC. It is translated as CASSSPSGTQETQYF.

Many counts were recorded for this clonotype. For the CDR3, the DNA is TGTGCCAGCAGTGATCGACGGGCCTACGAGCAGTACTTC. This encodes CASSDRRAYEQYF. This chain uses TRBV28 with TRBJ2-7; D call uncertain. V lost 5 bases and J lost 2, with 10 bases in between. CDR1 and CDR2 (germline): MDHEN, SYDVKM. This CDR3 has 13 amino acids.

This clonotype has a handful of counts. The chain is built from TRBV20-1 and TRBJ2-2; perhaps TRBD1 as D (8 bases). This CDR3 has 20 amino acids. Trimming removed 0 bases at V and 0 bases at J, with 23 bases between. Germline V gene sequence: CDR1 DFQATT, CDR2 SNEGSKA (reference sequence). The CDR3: CSARERGAGGPRPNTGELFF. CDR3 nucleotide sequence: TGCAGTGCTAGAGAACGGGGGGCAGGGGGCCCTAGGCCGAACACCGGGGAGCTGTTTTTT.

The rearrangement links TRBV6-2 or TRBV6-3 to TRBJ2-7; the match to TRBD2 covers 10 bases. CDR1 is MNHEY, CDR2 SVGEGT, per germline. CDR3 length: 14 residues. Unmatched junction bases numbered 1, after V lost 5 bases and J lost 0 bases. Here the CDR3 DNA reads TGTGCCAGCAGTCGACTAGCGGGCTCCTACGAGCAGTACTTC. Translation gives CASSRLAGSYEQYF.

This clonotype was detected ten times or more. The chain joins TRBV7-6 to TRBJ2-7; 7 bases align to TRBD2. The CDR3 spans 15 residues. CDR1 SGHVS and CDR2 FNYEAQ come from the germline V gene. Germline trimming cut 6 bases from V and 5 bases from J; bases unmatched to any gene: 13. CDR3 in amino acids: CASSWLAGAFDEQYF. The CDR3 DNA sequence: TGTGCCAGCAGTTGGCTGGCGGGAGCCTTCGACGAGCAGTACTTC.

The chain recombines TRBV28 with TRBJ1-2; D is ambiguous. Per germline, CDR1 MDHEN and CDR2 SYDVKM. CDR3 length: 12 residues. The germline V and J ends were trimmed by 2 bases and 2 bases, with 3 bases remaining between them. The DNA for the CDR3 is TGTGCCAGCAGTTTACCGAACTATGGCTACACCTTC. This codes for CASSLPNYGYTF.

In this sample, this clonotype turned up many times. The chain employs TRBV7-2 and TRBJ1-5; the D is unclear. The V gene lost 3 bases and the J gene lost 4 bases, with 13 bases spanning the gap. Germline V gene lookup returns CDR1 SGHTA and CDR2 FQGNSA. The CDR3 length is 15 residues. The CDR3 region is CASSLTPEWNQPQHF. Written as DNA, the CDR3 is TGTGCCAGCAGCTTGACCCCCGAGTGGAATCAGCCCCAGCATTTT. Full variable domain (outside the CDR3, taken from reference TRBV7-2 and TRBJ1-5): GAGVSQSPSNKVTEKGKDVELRCDPISGHTALYWYRQSLGQGLEFLIYFQGNSAPDKSGLPSDRFSAERTGGSVSTLTIQRTQQEDSAVYLCASSLTPEWNQPQHFGDGTRLSIL.

The CDR3 spells CASSPSGGDTQYF. The CDR3 coding sequence is TGTGCCAGCAGTCCTAGCGGGGGAGATACGCAGTATTTT. The chain has TRBV27 and TRBJ2-3; 10 positions agree with TRBD2. CDR3 length: 13 amino acids. The V gene end was trimmed by 5 bases and the J gene end by 5 bases; junction bases not matched to a gene: 1. Germline V gene lookup returns CDR1 MNHEY and CDR2 SMNVEV (reference sequence).

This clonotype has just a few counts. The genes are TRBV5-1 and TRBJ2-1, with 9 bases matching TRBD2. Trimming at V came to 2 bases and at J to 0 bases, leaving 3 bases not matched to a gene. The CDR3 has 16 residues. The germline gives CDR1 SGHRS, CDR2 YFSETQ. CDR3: CASSLLSGSSYNEQFF. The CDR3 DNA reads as TGCGCCAGCAGCTTACTTAGCGGGAGCTCCTACAATGAGCAGTTCTTC.

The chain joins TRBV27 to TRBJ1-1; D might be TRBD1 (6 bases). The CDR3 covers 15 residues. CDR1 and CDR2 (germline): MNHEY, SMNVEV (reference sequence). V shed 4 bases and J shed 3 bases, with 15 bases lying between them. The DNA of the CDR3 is TGTGCCAGCAGTTGGCGGGCTAGGGGGGACACTGAAGCTTTCTTT. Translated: CASSWRARGDTEAFF.

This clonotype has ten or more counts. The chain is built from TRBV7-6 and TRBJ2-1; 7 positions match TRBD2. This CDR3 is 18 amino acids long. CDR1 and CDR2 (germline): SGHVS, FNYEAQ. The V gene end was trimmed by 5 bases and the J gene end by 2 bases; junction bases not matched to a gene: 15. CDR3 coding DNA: TGTGCCAGCAGCCCCGGGGGGAAGCGGGACCAAACCTACAATGAGCAGTTCTTC. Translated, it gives CASSPGGKRDQTYNEQFF.

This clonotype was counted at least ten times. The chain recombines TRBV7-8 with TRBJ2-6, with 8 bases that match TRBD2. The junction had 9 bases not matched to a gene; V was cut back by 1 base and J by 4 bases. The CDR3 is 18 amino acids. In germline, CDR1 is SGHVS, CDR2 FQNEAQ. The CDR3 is CASSLVRLAGTGANVLTF. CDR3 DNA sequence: TGTGCCAGCAGCTTAGTCCGGCTAGCGGGTACCGGGGCCAACGTCCTGACTTTC.

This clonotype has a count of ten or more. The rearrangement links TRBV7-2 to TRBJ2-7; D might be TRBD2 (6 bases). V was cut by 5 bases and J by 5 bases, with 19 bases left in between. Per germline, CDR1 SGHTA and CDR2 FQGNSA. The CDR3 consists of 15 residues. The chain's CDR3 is CASSQRRDWRNEQYF. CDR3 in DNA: TGTGCCAGCAGCCAGAGGCGGGACTGGCGCAACGAGCAGTACTTC.

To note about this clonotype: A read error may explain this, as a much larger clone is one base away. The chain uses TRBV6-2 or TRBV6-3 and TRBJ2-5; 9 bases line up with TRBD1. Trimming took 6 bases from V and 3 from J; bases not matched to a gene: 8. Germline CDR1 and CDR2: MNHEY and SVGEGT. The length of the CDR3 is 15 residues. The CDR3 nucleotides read TGTGCCAGCAGCTTCGGACAGGGGAGGAAAGAGACCCAGTACTTC. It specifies CASSFGQGRKETQYF.

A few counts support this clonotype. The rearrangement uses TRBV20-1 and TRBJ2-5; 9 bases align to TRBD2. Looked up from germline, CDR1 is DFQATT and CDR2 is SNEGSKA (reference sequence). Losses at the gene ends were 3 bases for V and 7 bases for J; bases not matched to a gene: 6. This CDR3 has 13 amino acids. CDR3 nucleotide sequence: TGCAGTGCTAGCCCTGGCGGGAGGGGGACCCAGTACTTC. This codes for CSASPGGRGTQYF.

In DNA, the CDR3 is TGTGCCAGCAGGGAAACAGGGGTTTCAGGGGATCAGTTCTTC. Protein: CASRETGVSGDQFF. The chain is built from TRBV6-6 and TRBJ2-1, with 7 bases aligning to TRBD1. This CDR3 has 14 amino acids. The V gene's germline CDR1 is MNHNY and CDR2 SVGAGI (reference sequence). Trimming removed 6 bases from V and 13 bases from J; junction bases left unmatched: 15.

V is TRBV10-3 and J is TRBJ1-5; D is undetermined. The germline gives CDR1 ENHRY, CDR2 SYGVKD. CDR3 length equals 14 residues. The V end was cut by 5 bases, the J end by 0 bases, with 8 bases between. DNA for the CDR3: TGTGCCATCAGTCCAGAGTATAGCAATCAGCCCCAGCATTTT. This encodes CAISPEYSNQPQHF.

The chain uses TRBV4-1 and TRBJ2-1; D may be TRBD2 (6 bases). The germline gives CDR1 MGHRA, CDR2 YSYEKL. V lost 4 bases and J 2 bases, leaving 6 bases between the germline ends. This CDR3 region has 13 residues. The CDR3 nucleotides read TGCGCCAGCAGCCGCGGGACCTACAATGAGCAGTTCTTC. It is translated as CASSRGTYNEQFF.

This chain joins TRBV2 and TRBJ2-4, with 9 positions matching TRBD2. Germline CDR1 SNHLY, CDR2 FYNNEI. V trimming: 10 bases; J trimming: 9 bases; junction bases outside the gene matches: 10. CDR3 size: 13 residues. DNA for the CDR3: TGTGCCAACAGCCCGGGACTAGCCAGCATTCAGTACTTC. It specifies CANSPGLASIQYF.

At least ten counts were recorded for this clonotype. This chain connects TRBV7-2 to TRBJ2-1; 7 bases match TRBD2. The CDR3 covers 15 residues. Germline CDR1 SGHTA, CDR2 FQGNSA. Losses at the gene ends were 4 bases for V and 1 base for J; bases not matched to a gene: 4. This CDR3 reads CASSSGGSSYNEQFF. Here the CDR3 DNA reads TGTGCCAGCAGCTCCGGGGGGTCGTCCTACAATGAGCAGTTCTTC.